The following is a T cell receptor beta chain sequence with its context. Its target is unknown. The data were obtained in a study of shared clonotypes between healthy human individuals. The ends were cut back, 2 bases at V and 3 bases at J, with 21 bases in the middle. Germline CDR1 and CDR2: SGHTA and FQGTGA. CDR3 length: 18 amino acids. Findings and limits, study-wide: Clonotype sharing among donors was thought likely to change with sequencing depth.

At deep level, the assay was performed. Each replicate PCR on the sorted subsets used 200 ng DNA (roughly 32,000 T cell genomes). Sequenced by immunoSEQ multiplex PCR; TCRdb stores in-frame clones only, minus some. Counted here are 2 million to 3 million clones, approximately 93% occurring once; the ten biggest clones make up 0.36%. This chain connects TRBV7-3 to TRBJ2-3; D might be TRBD1 (6 bases). Sequencing was done on a sample of naive CD4+ T cells from PBMCs. Subset defined: CD45RA+ positively selected. The receptor was derived from a man aged 18 to 30 in good health. Some clones in this sample may be carry-over from other donors' samples. CDR3 protein: CASSLVFTGPSRTDTQYF. DNA of the CDR3: TGTGCCAGCAGCTTAGTATTCACAGGGCCTAGCAGAACAGATACGCAGTATTTT. The full variable domain, its missing parts supplied by reference TRBV7-3 and TRBJ2-3, is GAGVSQTPSNKVTEKGKYVELRCDPISGHTALYWYRQSLGQGPEFLIYFQGTGAADDSGLPNDRFFAVRPEGSVSTLKIQRTERGDSAVYLCASSLVFTGPSRTDTQYFGPGTRLTVL.